The sequence of this TCR beta chain was determined in a study of OX40 agonist ivuxolimab in advanced cancers. For the study in its entirety: The costimulatory receptor OX40 (CD134) was targeted by ivuxolimab, a fully human IgG2 agonistic monoclonal antibody. Patients were allowed to have had prior anti-PD-1, anti-PD-L1 or anti-CTLA-4 therapy, and around two fifths of the dose-escalation patients had been treated with checkpoint inhibitors. The purpose of peripheral TCRbeta sequencing was to test whether ivuxolimab changed TCR sequence diversity and led to clonal T-cell expansion. The dose-escalation cohort was about 83% male with a mean age of about 65 years, ranging from roughly 23 to 90. Among the approximately 54 dose-escalation patients, about 19 had hepatocellular carcinoma, approximately 15 melanoma, 9 renal cell carcinoma and 9 head and neck cancer. Partial responses were achieved by three dose-escalation patients, of whom one had hepatocellular carcinoma and two had cutaneous melanoma. Intravenous ivuxolimab was administered to patients every 2 weeks at six dose levels: 0.01, 0.1, 0.3, 1.5, 3 and 10 mg/kg. The paper reports the monotherapy dose-escalation portion (N of about 51 patients) of the phase I ivuxolimab trial.

Study-wide findings and limitations: In the 0.1-3.0 mg/kg groups, partial responders had among the lowest normalized peripheral clonal expansion, particularly in CD8+ T cells. Low levels of normalized T-cell clonal expansion were also shown by some nonresponding patients. At doses from 0.1 to 3.0 mg/kg, clonal expansion was seen in both CD4+ and CD8+ blood T cells between baseline and week 6. Antigen specificity was not determined for the clonally expanded peripheral T cells. After ivuxolimab, expanded clones were on average more numerous among CD8+ T cells than among CD4+ T cells.

The CDR3 goes from the cysteine to the phenylalanine over 14 residues. CDR3 DNA only is kept here, 42 bases in frame from base 1. Looking up the germline V gene yields CDR1 LGHNA and CDR2 YSLEER. Between the V and J ends, shortened by 0 bases and 7 bases respectively, the junction contains 13 bases. The trial excluded patients who had a history of autoimmune disease or who were on systemic immunosuppression. Peripheral blood for TCR sequencing was collected from all dose cohorts at baseline, on cycle 4 day 1, and on cycle 7 day 1. Samples came from an open-label, multicenter, first-in-human phase I dose-escalation trial of ivuxolimab. Adults with locally advanced or metastatic head and neck squamous cell, hepatocellular, melanoma or renal cell carcinoma were enrolled in the trial. Before TCR sequencing, CD4+ T cells and CD8+ T cells from peripheral blood were sorted into separate populations. About this clone itself: What this receptor recognizes is not known. Base qualities were left out, and no much larger clone turns up one base away.

Genomic DNA was isolated from the sorted cells so that the TCRbeta CDR3 region could be sequenced. TCRbeta CDR3 regions were sequenced using the immunoSEQ Assay. The source is immuneACCESS, and TCRdb retained only in-frame sequences with V and J called. Part of the clones is not carried over; for the studies checked, unresolved V genes explain less than half of this, and the remainder is unexplained. The sample has roughly 90,000 clones on record, roughly 88% of them singletons. The ten largest make up 0.25% to 0.35% of the sample. The sequence was obtained from an adult with an advanced solid tumor such as melanoma, head and neck, liver or kidney cancer. Here the sequenced sample was CD4+ or CD8+ T cells sorted from blood, taken in a trial of the OX40 agonist ivuxolimab. Rearrangement joined TRBV4-3 to TRBJ2-7, with no reliable assignment of the D segment. The nucleotide sequence reads TGCGCCAGCAGCCAAGATATCCACCCGTTGGAGCAGTACTTC. Translated, this is CASSQDIHPLEQYF.